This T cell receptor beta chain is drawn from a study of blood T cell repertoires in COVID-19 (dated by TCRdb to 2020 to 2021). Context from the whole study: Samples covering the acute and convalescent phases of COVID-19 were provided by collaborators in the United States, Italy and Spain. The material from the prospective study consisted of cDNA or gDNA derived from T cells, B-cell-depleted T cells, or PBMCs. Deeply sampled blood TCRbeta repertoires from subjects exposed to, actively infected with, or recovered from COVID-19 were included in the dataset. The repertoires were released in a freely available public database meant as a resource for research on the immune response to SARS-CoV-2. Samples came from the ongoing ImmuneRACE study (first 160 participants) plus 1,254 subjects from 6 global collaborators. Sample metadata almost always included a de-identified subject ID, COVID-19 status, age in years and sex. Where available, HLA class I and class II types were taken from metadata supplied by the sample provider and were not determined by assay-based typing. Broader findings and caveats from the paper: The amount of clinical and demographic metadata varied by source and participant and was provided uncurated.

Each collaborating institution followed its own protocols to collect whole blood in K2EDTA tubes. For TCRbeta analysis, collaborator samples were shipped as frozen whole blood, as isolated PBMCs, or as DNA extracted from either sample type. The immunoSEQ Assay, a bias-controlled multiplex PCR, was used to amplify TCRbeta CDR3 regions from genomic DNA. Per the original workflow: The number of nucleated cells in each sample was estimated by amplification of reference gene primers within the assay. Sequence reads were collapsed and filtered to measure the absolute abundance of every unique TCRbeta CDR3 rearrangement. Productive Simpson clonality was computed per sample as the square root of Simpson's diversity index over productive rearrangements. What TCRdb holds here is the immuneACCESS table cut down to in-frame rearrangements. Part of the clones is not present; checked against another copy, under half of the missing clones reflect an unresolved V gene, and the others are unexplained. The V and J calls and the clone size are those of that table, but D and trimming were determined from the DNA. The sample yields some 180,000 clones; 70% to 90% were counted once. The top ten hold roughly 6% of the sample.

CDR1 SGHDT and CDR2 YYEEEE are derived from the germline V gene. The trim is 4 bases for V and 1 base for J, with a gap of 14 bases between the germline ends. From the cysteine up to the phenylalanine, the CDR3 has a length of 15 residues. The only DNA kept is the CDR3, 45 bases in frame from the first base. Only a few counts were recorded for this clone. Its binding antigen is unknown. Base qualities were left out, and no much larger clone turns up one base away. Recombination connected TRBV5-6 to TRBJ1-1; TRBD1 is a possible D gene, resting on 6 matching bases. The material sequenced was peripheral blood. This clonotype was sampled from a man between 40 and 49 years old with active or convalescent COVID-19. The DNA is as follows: TGTGCCAGCAGCATTGAGACAGGACAGAACACTGAAGCTTTCTTT. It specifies CASSIETGQNTEAFF. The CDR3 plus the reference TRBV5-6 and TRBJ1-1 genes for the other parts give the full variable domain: DAGVTQSPTHLIKTRGQQVTLRCSPKSGHDTVSWYQQALGQGPQFIFQYYEEEERQRGNFPDRFSGHQFPNYSSELNVNALLLGDSALYLCASSIETGQNTEAFFGQGTRLTVV.